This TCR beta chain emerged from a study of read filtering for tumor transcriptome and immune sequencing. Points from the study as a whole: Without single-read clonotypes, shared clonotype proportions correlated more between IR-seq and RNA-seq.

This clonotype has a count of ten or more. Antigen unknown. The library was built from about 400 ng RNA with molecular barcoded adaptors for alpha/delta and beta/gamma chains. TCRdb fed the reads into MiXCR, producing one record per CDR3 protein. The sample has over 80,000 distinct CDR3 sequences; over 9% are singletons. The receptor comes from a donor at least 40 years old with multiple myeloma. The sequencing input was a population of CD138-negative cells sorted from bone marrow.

CDR3 sequence (DNA): TGTGCCAGCAGCTTGGCCCGGGACAGCACAGATACGCAGTATTTT. This encodes CASSLARDSTDTQYF. The J gene is TRBJ2-3, the V gene TRBV7-3; either TRBD1 or TRBD2 may supply D (5 bases each). The CDR3 totals 15 residues. In germline, CDR1 is SGHTA, CDR2 FQGTGA. Trimming pared 3 bases from V and 0 bases from J, leaving 10 bases between.